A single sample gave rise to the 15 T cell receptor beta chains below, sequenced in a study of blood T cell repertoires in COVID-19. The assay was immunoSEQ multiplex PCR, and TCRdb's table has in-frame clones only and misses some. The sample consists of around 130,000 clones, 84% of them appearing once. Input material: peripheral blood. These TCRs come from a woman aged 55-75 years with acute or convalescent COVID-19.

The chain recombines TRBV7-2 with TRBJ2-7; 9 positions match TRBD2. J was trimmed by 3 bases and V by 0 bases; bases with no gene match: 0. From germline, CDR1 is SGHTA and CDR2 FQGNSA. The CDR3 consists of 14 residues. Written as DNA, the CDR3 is TGTGCCAGCAGCTTAGCTAGCGGGGGCTACGAGCAGTACGTC. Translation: CASSLASGGYEQYV.

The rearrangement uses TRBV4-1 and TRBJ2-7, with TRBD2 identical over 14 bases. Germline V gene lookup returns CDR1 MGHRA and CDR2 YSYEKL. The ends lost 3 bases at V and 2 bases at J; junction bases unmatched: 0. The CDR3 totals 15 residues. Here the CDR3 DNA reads TGCGCCAGCAGCCAGGGACTAGCGGGGGCCTACGAGCAGTACTTC. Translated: CASSQGLAGAYEQYF.

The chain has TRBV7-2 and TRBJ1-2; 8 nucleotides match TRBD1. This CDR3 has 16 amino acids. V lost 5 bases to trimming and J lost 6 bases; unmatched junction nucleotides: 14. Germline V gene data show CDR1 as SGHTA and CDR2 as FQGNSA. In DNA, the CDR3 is TGTGCCAGCAGCAAGTGGACAGGGACGTTCGGTGATGGCTACACCTTC. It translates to CASSKWTGTFGDGYTF.

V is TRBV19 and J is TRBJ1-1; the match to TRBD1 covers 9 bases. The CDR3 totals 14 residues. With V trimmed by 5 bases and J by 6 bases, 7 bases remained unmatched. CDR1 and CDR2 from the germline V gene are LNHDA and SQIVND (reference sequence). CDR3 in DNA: TGTGCCAGTAGTTCGGACAGGGGAGGCGCTGAAGCTTTCTTT. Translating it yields CASSSDRGGAEAFF.

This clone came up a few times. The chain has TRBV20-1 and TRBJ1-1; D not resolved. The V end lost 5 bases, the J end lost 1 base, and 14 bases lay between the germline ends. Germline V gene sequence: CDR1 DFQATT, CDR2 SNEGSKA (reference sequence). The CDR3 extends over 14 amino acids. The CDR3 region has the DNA TGCAGTGCTGGTGAAACGGGTTCGAACACTGAAGCTTTCTTT. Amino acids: CSAGETGSNTEAFF.

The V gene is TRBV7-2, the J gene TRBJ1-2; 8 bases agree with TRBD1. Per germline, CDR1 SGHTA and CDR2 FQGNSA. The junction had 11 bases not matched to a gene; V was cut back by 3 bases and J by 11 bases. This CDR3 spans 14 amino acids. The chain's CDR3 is CASSLSLTGTGYTF. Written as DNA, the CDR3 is TGTGCCAGCAGCTTGAGCCTGACCGGGACAGGATACACCTTC.

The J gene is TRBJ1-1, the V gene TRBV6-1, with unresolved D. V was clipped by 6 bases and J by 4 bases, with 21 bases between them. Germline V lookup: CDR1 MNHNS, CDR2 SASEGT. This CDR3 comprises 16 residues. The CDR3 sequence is CASRESNRVSGTEAFF. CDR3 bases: TGTGCCAGCAGGGAATCCAACCGGGTTTCGGGCACTGAAGCTTTCTTT.

The CDR3 sequence is CASSPSRGFTDTQYF. CDR3 in DNA: TGTGCCAGCTCACCGAGCAGGGGGTTCACAGATACGCAGTATTTT. The J gene is TRBJ2-3, the V gene TRBV18; TRBD1 agrees at 7 bases. Germline lookup yields CDR1 KGHSH and CDR2 LQKENI. The trim removed 3 bases at V and 2 bases at J, leaving 5 bases unmatched. This CDR3 comprises 15 residues. Combining the CDR3 with reference TRBV18 and TRBJ2-3 gives the whole variable domain NAGVMQNPRHLVRRRGQEARLRCSPMKGHSHVYWYRQLPEEGLKFMVYLQKENIIDESGMPKERFSAEFPKEGPSILRIQQVVRGDSAAYFCASSPSRGFTDTQYFGPGTRLTVL.

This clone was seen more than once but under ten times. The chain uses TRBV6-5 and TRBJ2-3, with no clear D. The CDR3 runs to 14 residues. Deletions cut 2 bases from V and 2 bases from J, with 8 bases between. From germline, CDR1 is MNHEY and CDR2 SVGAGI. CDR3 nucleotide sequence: TGTGCCAGCAGTTACCGTTCCCTCACAGATACGCAGTATTTT. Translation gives CASSYRSLTDTQYF.

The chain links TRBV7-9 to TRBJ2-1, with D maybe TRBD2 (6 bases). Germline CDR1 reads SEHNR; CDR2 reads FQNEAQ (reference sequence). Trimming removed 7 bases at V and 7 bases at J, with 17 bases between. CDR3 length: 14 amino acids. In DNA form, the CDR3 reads TGTGCCAGCAACTCCTGGGACTTTAGGAATGAGCAGTTCTTC. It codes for CASNSWDFRNEQFF.

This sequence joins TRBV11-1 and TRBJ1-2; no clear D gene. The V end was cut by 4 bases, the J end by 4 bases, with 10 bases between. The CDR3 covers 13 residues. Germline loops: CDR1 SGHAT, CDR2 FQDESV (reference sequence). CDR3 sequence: CASSSTALYGYTF. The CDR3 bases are TGTGCCAGCAGCTCAACCGCGCTCTATGGCTACACCTTC.

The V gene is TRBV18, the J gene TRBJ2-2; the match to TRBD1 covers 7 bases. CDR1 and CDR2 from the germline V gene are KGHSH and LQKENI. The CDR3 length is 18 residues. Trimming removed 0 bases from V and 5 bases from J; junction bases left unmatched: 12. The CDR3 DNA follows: TGTGCCAGCTCACCACCGGTCGGACAGGTTGCGTCTACCGGGGAGCTGTTTTTT. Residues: CASSPPVGQVASTGELFF. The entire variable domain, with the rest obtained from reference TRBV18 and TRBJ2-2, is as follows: NAGVMQNPRHLVRRRGQEARLRCSPMKGHSHVYWYRQLPEEGLKFMVYLQKENIIDESGMPKERFSAEFPKEGPSILRIQQVVRGDSAAYFCASSPPVGQVASTGELFFGEGSRLTVL.

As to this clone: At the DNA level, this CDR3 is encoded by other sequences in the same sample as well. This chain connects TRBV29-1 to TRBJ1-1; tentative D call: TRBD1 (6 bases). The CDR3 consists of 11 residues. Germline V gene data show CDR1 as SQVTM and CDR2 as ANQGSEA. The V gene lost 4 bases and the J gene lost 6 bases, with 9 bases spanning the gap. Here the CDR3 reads CSVVGQSEAFF. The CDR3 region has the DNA TGCAGCGTTGTCGGACAGTCTGAAGCTTTCTTT.

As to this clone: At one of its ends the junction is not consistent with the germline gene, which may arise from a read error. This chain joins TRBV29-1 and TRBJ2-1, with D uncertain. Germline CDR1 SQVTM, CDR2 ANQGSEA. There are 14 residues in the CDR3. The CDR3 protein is CSVEDLSSDNEQFF. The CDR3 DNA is TGCAGCGTTGAAGACCTATCCTCCGACAATGAGCAGTTCTTC.

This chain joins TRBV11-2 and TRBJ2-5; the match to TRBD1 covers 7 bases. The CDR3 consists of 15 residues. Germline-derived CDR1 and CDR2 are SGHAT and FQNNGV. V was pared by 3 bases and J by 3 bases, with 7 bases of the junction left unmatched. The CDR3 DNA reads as TGTGCCAGCAGCTTGTCCGGGACAGTGAAAGAGACCCAGTACTTC. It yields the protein CASSLSGTVKETQYF.